Listed here are 3 T cell receptor beta chains from one sample, sequenced in a study of blood T cell repertoires in COVID-19. Repertoires were generated with immunoSEQ multiplex PCR, while TCRdb's copy carries only in-frame clones and drops some. The repertoire has fewer than 350,000 clones, about 88% of them found once; the top ten carry 2% to 2.5%. The specimen sequenced was PBMCs or T cells enriched from blood (not recorded which). These receptors came from a woman aged 55-70 years in a cohort exposed to, infected with or recovered from COVID-19 (not recorded which).

This rearrangement joins TRBV6-5 to TRBJ1-1; TRBD1 agrees at 9 bases. The germline CDR1 and CDR2 sequences are MNHEY and SVGAGI. CDR3 length: 15 residues. V lost 1 base and J lost 6; bases outside the gene matches: 6. CDR3 protein: CASSYLGQGTAEAFF. In DNA form, the CDR3 reads TGTGCCAGCAGTTACTTGGGACAGGGTACCGCTGAAGCTTTCTTT.

The gene calls are TRBV28 and TRBJ2-7; 9 bases are a match to TRBD2. Per germline, CDR1 MDHEN and CDR2 SYDVKM. Trimming cost V 6 bases and J 4 bases; bases outside gene matches: 13. The CDR3 is made up of 16 amino acids. CDR3 coding DNA: TGTGCCAGCAGCCCGGTTAGGGCTAGCGGGATATACGAGCAGTACTTC. Translation gives CASSPVRASGIYEQYF.

The chain recombines TRBV27 with TRBJ2-1; D gene unclear. V was shortened by 3 bases and J by 5 bases, with 14 bases between the two germline ends. The CDR3 is 15 amino acids. Germline-derived CDR1 and CDR2 are MNHEY and SMNVEV (reference sequence). CDR3 amino acids: CASSLFGQVDNEQFF. CDR3 coding DNA: TGTGCCAGCAGTTTGTTTGGCCAGGTCGACAATGAGCAGTTCTTC.